The rows below give T cell receptor beta chains drawn from one sample of a study of T cell responses to AZD1222 COVID-19 vaccine. Sequencing used immunoSEQ multiplex PCR; TCRdb keeps in-frame clones, though not all of them. The sample holds around 200,000 clones, 90% to 95% seen once. The sample consisted of peripheral blood, taken 28 days after the second AZD1222 dose. These receptors originate from an adult who received the AZD1222 COVID-19 vaccine. Both conserved end residues are part of each CDR3. D genes are given only for firm matches. Size is omitted from some rows. Given values are once, few, many or a class for expanded clones.

>TRBV5-4|TRBD1|-|TRBJ2-5
CASRTDRNQETQYF
TGTGCCAGTCGAACGGACAGGAATCAAGAGACCCAGTACTTC
>TRBV7-6|-|many|TRBJ1-5
CASSLVVGYNQPQHF
TGTGCCAGCAGCTTAGTTGTAGGATACAATCAGCCCCAGCATTTT
>TRBV12-3/TRBV12-4|TRBD1|-|TRBJ1-2
CASSEGAYGYTF
TGTGCCAGCAGTGAGGGGGCCTATGGCTACACCTTC
>TRBV7-6|-|once|TRBJ2-2
CASSRRQGLAGELFF
TGTGCCAGCAGCAGACGACAGGGACTTGCCGGGGAGCTGTTTTTT
>TRBV4-1|-|-|TRBJ1-5
CASSQDSLGGFSNQPQHF
TGCGCCAGCAGCCAAGATTCCCTAGGGGGTTTCAGCAATCAGCCCCAGCATTTT
>TRBV5-1|-|-|TRBJ1-4
CASTLYGGNEKLFF
TGCGCCAGCACCTTGTACGGGGGTAATGAAAAACTGTTTTTT
>TRBV11-2|-|once|TRBJ2-3
CASSVTGDRLMGDTQYF
TGTGCCAGCAGCGTAACCGGGGACCGACTCATGGGGGATACGCAGTATTTT
>TRBV9|-|-|TRBJ1-2
CASSVDTNYGYTF
TGTGCCAGCAGCGTAGACACCAACTATGGCTACACCTTC
>TRBV5-4|TRBD1|-|TRBJ1-3
CASSFAGTEGNTIYF
TGTGCCAGCAGCTTTGCGGGGACAGAGGGAAACACCATATATTTT
>TRBV9|TRBD2|-|TRBJ2-2
CASTLWGLAGVDDTGELFF
TGTGCCAGCACCTTATGGGGGCTAGCGGGAGTTGACGACACCGGGGAGCTGTTTTTT
>TRBV12-3/TRBV12-4|TRBD1|-|TRBJ1-2
CASRLQTGGPSTF
TGTGCCAGCAGACTTCAGACAGGGGGGCCTTCCACCTTC
>TRBV4-3|-|-|TRBJ1-5
CASSQDSFGGNQPQHF
TGCGCCAGCAGCCAAGATTCCTTTGGGGGGAATCAGCCCCAGCATTTT
>TRBV6-5|TRBD1|once|TRBJ2-1
CASSYTGGTYNEQFF
TGTGCCAGCAGTTACACAGGGGGTACTTACAATGAGCAGTTCTTC